Shown below are 11 T cell receptor beta chains from a single sample sequenced in a study of Ad26.COV2.S vaccination and SARS-CoV-2 variants. Noted treatment: around 19 received Ad26.COV2.S at low or high dose, single or two shots; 5 received placebo; per-sample allocation not given. The investigators took samples on day 63 after the first vaccine or placebo injection. Profiled with immunoSEQ multiplex PCR; TCRdb holds only in-frame clones, not every one. The sample holds a few hundred thousand clones; 90% are singletons and the top ten take roughly 6%. This specimen consisted of peripheral blood, obtained in a trial of Ad26.COV2.S vaccine versus placebo. Receptor source: a person aged 18 to 65 who received the Ad26.COV2.S COVID-19 vaccine or a placebo.

CDR3 protein: CASSVDAGHVTEAFF. CDR3 DNA sequence: TGTGCCAGCAGCGTAGATGCAGGGCATGTCACTGAAGCTTTCTTT. V is TRBV9 and J is TRBJ1-1; perhaps TRBD1 as D (5 bases). The CDR3 covers 15 residues. V was cut by 0 bases and J by 4 bases, with 13 bases left in between. CDR1 SGDLS and CDR2 YYNGEE come from the germline V gene.

This clone appeared a few times. The chain is built from TRBV7-2 and TRBJ1-3; D is uncertain. The CDR3 totals 17 residues. In germline, CDR1 is SGHTA, CDR2 FQGNSA. Trimming left V 2 bases short and J 0 bases short, with 14 bases between. CDR3 residues: CASSLSSSAVSGNTIYF. The CDR3 DNA follows: TGTGCCAGCAGCTTAAGCTCCAGCGCAGTCTCTGGAAACACCATATATTTT. Full variable domain (outside the CDR3, taken from reference TRBV7-2 and TRBJ1-3): GAGVSQSPSNKVTEKGKDVELRCDPISGHTALYWYRQSLGQGLEFLIYFQGNSAPDKSGLPSDRFSAERTGGSVSTLTIQRTQQEDSAVYLCASSLSSSAVSGNTIYFGEGSWLTVV.

The DNA of the CDR3 is TGTGCCAGCATTACGGGGATTGATGGCTACACCTTC. Its protein is CASITGIDGYTF. The chain combines TRBV27 with TRBJ1-2; no reliable D call. Trimming left V 7 bases short and J 6 bases short, with 12 bases between. Germline V CDR1 and CDR2: MNHEY, SMNVEV (reference sequence). The CDR3 is 12 residues long.

This clone was recorded only once. This chain joins TRBV6-2 or TRBV6-3 and TRBJ1-1; D call uncertain. There are 14 residues in the CDR3. Trimming left V 2 bases short and J 2 bases short, with 9 bases between. Germline CDR1 MNHEY, CDR2 SVGEGT. CDR3 sequence (DNA): TGTGCCAGCAGTTACGTGGGCCCCAACACTGAAGCTTTCTTT. Protein product: CASSYVGPNTEAFF.

The rearrangement links TRBV10-2 to TRBJ2-3; unclear D gene. Germline V gene sequence: CDR1 WSHSY, CDR2 SAAADI. Trimming left V 0 bases short and J 5 bases short, with 15 bases between. This CDR3 has 16 amino acids. The CDR3 spells CASSESSSAPQDTQYF. CDR3 nucleotides: TGCGCCAGCAGTGAGTCGTCAAGCGCTCCCCAAGATACGCAGTATTTT.

This chain connects TRBV5-6 to TRBJ2-3; D is unclear. This CDR3 comprises 15 residues. The V gene's germline CDR1 is SGHDT and CDR2 YYEEEE. Trimming took 2 bases from V and 0 from J, leaving 10 bases between them. The CDR3 here is CASSLLLQSTDTQYF. The DNA for the CDR3 is TGTGCCAGCAGCTTACTCCTACAAAGCACAGATACGCAGTATTTT.

The chain employs TRBV4-2 and TRBJ2-6, with 11 bases fitting TRBD2. The CDR3 has 20 residues. V dropped 1 base and J dropped 0; count of bases not matched to a gene: 8. From germline, CDR1 is LGHNA and CDR2 YNFKEQ. The CDR3 is CASSQVFLAGGISGANVLTF. CDR3 in DNA: TGTGCCAGCAGCCAAGTTTTTCTAGCGGGAGGTATCTCTGGGGCCAACGTCCTGACTTTC.

V is TRBV5-1 and J is TRBJ2-2; D is perhaps TRBD1 or TRBD2 (6 bases each). V was trimmed by 7 bases and J by 5 bases, leaving 15 bases between them. Per the germline V gene, CDR1 is SGHRS and CDR2 is YFSETQ. This CDR3 has 14 residues. CDR3 in DNA: TGCGCCAGCCTCCGGGGGCCGCAGACCGGGGAGCTGTTTTTT. As protein: CASLRGPQTGELFF.

The chain uses TRBV28 and TRBJ1-1, with D possibly matching TRBD1 (5 bases). The CDR3 runs 14 residues. Germline values: CDR1 MDHEN, CDR2 SYDVKM. V was shortened by 2 bases and J by 5 bases, with 12 bases between the two germline ends. The DNA for the CDR3 is TGTGCCAGCAGTTTAGTTGACAGTTGGACTGAAGCTTTCTTT. It encodes CASSLVDSWTEAFF. Filled out from reference TRBV28 and TRBJ1-1, the complete variable domain reads DVKVTQSSRYLVKRTGEKVFLECVQDMDHENMFWYRQDPGLGLRLIYFSYDVKMKEKGDIPEGYSVSREKKERFSLILESASTNQTSMYLCASSLVDSWTEAFFGQGTRLTVV.

V usage is TRBV6-2 or TRBV6-3 and J usage is TRBJ2-1; the D is unclear. CDR3 size: 11 residues. The V end lost 4 bases, the J end lost 7 bases, and 5 bases lay between the germline ends. Per the germline V gene, CDR1 is MNHEY and CDR2 is SVGEGT. The CDR3 DNA is TGTGCCAGCAGTTTAATAAATGAGCAGTTCTTC. Translation: CASSLINEQFF.

This rearrangement joins TRBV6-5 to TRBJ2-7; D is perhaps TRBD1 or TRBD2 (6 bases each). The V end lost 0 bases, the J end lost 4 bases, and 13 bases lay between the germline ends. The germline V gene has CDR1 MNHEY and CDR2 SVGAGI. The CDR3 runs 15 residues. This CDR3 reads CASSYSMRGVYEQYF. The CDR3 DNA reads as TGTGCCAGCAGTTACTCGATGAGGGGGGTGTACGAGCAGTACTTC.